This entry lists 11 T cell receptor beta chains sequenced from one sample in a study of blood T cell repertoires in COVID-19. Produced via immunoSEQ multiplex PCR; TCRdb's table is partial and in-frame only. The profile shows fewer than 350,000 clones, over 75% of them singletons. What was sequenced was PBMCs or T cells enriched from blood (not recorded which). The source is a young man who had recovered from COVID-19.

Written as DNA, the CDR3 is TGTGCCTGGAGTGTACGGGAGAACACTGAAGCTTTCTTT. Encoded protein: CAWSVRENTEAFF. V and J are TRBV30 and TRBJ1-1; D is unclear. In germline, CDR1 is GTSNPN, CDR2 SVGIG (reference sequence). CDR3 length: 13 residues. V was pared by 0 bases and J by 1 base, with 6 bases between.

This clone was seen a handful of times. The chain recombines TRBV2 with TRBJ2-5, with 12 bases identical to TRBD2. The length of the CDR3 is 17 residues. The V gene end was trimmed by 2 bases and the J gene end by 4 bases; junction bases not matched to a gene: 8. Germline assignment: CDR1 SNHLY and CDR2 FYNNEI. The CDR3 protein is CASSERASGGVRETQYF. The CDR3 nucleotides are TGTGCCAGCAGTGAACGGGCTAGCGGGGGGGTAAGAGAGACCCAGTACTTC.

The rearrangement links TRBV9 to TRBJ1-1, with D tentatively TRBD1 (6 bases). The CDR3 consists of 17 residues. Germline CDR1 reads SGDLS; CDR2 reads YYNGEE. Between the trimmed V and J ends, which lost 5 bases and 0 bases, there was a span of 20 bases. The DNA for the CDR3 is TGTGCCAGCAGTCGACAGGACAGCCCCCCCATGAACACTGAAGCTTTCTTT. Its protein is CASSRQDSPPMNTEAFF. The complete variable domain, with remaining parts taken from reference TRBV9 and TRBJ1-1, reads DSGVTQTPKHLITATGQRVTLRCSPRSGDLSVYWYQQSLDQGLQFLIQYYNGEERAKGNILERFSAQQFPDLHSELNLSSLELGDSALYFCASSRQDSPPMNTEAFFGQGTRLTVV.

The CDR3 region is CASSLGQELPDTQYF. The CDR3 region has the DNA TGTGCCAGCAGTCTAGGACAGGAGCTCCCCGATACGCAGTATTTT. V usage is TRBV27 and J usage is TRBJ2-3; TRBD1 matches at 7 bases. Germline V gene sequence: CDR1 MNHEY, CDR2 SMNVEV (reference sequence). The V and J ends lost 5 bases and 6 bases, in that order; junction bases with no gene match: 11. This CDR3 comprises 15 residues.

J is TRBJ1-1 and V is TRBV9; 7 nucleotides line up with TRBD1. CDR1 and CDR2 (germline): SGDLS, YYNGEE. The ends lost 3 bases at V and 1 base at J; junction bases unmatched: 3. This CDR3 spans 14 amino acids. CDR3 in DNA: TGTGCCAGCAGCGCCTGGACAGGGAACACTGAAGCTTTCTTT. The encoded protein is CASSAWTGNTEAFF. Combining the CDR3 with reference TRBV9 and TRBJ1-1 gives the whole variable domain DSGVTQTPKHLITATGQRVTLRCSPRSGDLSVYWYQQSLDQGLQFLIQYYNGEERAKGNILERFSAQQFPDLHSELNLSSLELGDSALYFCASSAWTGNTEAFFGQGTRLTVV.

The V gene is TRBV4-2, the J gene TRBJ2-3, with TRBD1 matching over 9 bases. Germline CDR1 LGHNA, CDR2 YNFKEQ. The V segment lost 4 bases and the J segment 2 bases; nucleotides outside the gene matches: 10. The CDR3 runs to 17 residues. CDR3 DNA sequence: TGTGCCAGCAGCCCGGCCGGGACAGGGATTTTCACAGATACGCAGTATTTT. As protein: CASSPAGTGIFTDTQYF.

V is TRBV9 and J is TRBJ2-7; 9 bases are a match to TRBD2. Germline V gene data show CDR1 as SGDLS and CDR2 as YYNGEE. The length of the CDR3 is 16 residues. V lost 1 base and J lost 0; bases outside the gene matches: 5. CDR3 DNA sequence: TGTGCCAGCAGCGTAAGCGGGGGGCAGAGCTCCTACGAGCAGTACTTC. Its protein product is CASSVSGGQSSYEQYF.

The V and J genes are TRBV6-6 and TRBJ2-3, with D tentatively TRBD1 (5 bases). The CDR3 sequence is 12 residues long. Per germline, CDR1 MNHNY and CDR2 SVGAGI (reference sequence). In nucleotides, the CDR3 is TGTGCAACAGCAGGGTCCACAGATACGCAGTATTTT. This codes for CATAGSTDTQYF.

The CDR3 nucleotides read TGTGCCAGCTCACTTAACCGGGACAGGGGTCATGGCTACACCTTC. This translates into CASSLNRDRGHGYTF. The rearrangement uses TRBV18 and TRBJ1-2; TRBD1 matches at 10 bases. V lost 4 bases and J lost 6; bases outside the gene matches: 8. This CDR3 spans 15 amino acids. Germline V CDR1 and CDR2: KGHSH, LQKENI.

The V and J genes are TRBV6-4 and TRBJ1-2, with 10 bases that match TRBD1. CDR3 size: 14 residues. The V gene's germline CDR1 is MRHNA and CDR2 SNTAGT. Trimming at V came to 6 bases and at J to 4 bases, leaving 5 bases not matched to a gene. CDR3 sequence reads: CASRGTGEAYGYTF. CDR3 DNA sequence: TGTGCCAGCAGGGGGACAGGGGAGGCCTATGGCTACACCTTC.

The V call is TRBV5-4, the J call TRBJ1-1; D perhaps matches TRBD1 (5 bases). Germline V gene data show CDR1 as SGHNT and CDR2 as YYREEE (reference sequence). The V end lost 5 bases, the J end lost 1 base, and 12 bases lay between the germline ends. The length of the CDR3 is 14 residues. The CDR3 is CASSQTGTNTEAFF. The CDR3 coding sequence is TGTGCCAGCAGTCAAACAGGCACGAACACTGAAGCTTTCTTT.